Below are 8 T cell receptor beta chains sequenced from a single sample in a study of T cell responses to AZD1222 COVID-19 vaccine. Sequencing used immunoSEQ multiplex PCR; TCRdb keeps in-frame clones, though not all of them. The top ten hold more than 5% of the sample, which has nearly 90,000 clones, about 89% seen once. Source: peripheral blood, taken 28 days after the second AZD1222 dose. The receptors shown here come from an adult who received the AZD1222 COVID-19 vaccine.

The chain couples TRBV12-3 or TRBV12-4 to TRBJ1-1; 8 positions match TRBD1. J gave up 3 bases and V 8 bases, and 5 bases lay outside the gene matches. CDR3 length: 13 residues. CDR3 nucleotides: TGTGCCAGCTGGACAGGGTGGGACACTGAAGCTTTCTTT. Translated, it gives CASWTGWDTEAFF.

The chain has TRBV11-3 and TRBJ2-1; D remains unclear. V dropped 5 bases and J dropped 4 bases, with 3 bases sitting between them. This CDR3 region has 11 residues. CDR1 and CDR2 from the germline V gene are SGHNT and YENEEA. The CDR3 region is CASSIYNEQFF. The CDR3 nucleotides read TGTGCCAGCAGCATTTACAATGAGCAGTTCTTC. The variable domain in full, with the rest retrieved from reference TRBV11-3 and TRBJ2-1, is EAGVVQSPRYKIIEKKQPVAFWCNPISGHNTLYWYLQNLGQGPELLIRYENEEAVDDSQLPKDRFSAERLKGVDSTLKIQPAELGDSAVYLCASSIYNEQFFGPGTRLTVL.

This rearrangement joins TRBV30 to TRBJ1-6, with D unclear. Per the germline V gene, CDR1 is GTSNPN and CDR2 is SVGIG (reference sequence). This CDR3 contains 13 residues. The V and J ends lost 0 bases and 7 bases respectively, with 7 bases between them. The CDR3 sequence: CAWSVLGNSPLHF. In DNA, the CDR3 is TGTGCCTGGAGTGTACTAGGGAATTCACCCCTCCACTTT.

This rearrangement joins TRBV11-2 to TRBJ2-7; 14 bases line up with TRBD2. The V segment lost 5 bases and the J segment 4 bases; nucleotides outside the gene matches: 4. This CDR3 region has 15 residues. Germline CDR1 and CDR2: SGHAT and FQNNGV. In nucleotides, the CDR3 is TGTGCCAGCAGCCTAGGACTAGCGGGGGGTTACGAGCAGTACTTC. Protein product: CASSLGLAGGYEQYF.

The chain employs TRBV2 and TRBJ1-5; no firm D call. Trimming took off 6 bases at V and 2 bases at J, with 8 bases between the two ends. This CDR3 spans 13 amino acids. The germline V gene encodes CDR1 SNHLY and CDR2 FYNNEI. As DNA, the CDR3 is TGTGCCAGCAGGGTTTACGGCAATCAGCCCCAGCATTTT. Its protein is CASRVYGNQPQHF.

The CDR3 loop is CAWSAGPGLYGYTF. CDR3 coding DNA: TGTGCCTGGAGTGCAGGCCCGGGGCTTTACGGCTACACCTTC. V is TRBV30 and J is TRBJ1-2; the D gene is possibly TRBD1 (5 bases). The CDR3 consists of 14 residues. V was clipped by 1 base and J by 8 bases, with 17 bases between them. Per germline, CDR1 GTSNPN and CDR2 SVGIG (reference sequence).

The chain links TRBV7-6 to TRBJ1-6; tentative D call: TRBD1 (5 bases). The V end lost 4 bases, the J end lost 9 bases, and 10 bases lay between the germline ends. The germline CDR1 and CDR2 sequences are SGHVS and FNYEAQ. CDR3 size: 13 residues. The CDR3: CASSYSGGSPLHF. CDR3 sequence (DNA): TGTGCCAGCAGCTATAGTGGGGGTTCACCCCTCCACTTT.

J is TRBJ1-5 and V is TRBV19; 9 nucleotides line up with TRBD1. CDR3 length: 16 residues. Germline CDR1 LNHDA, CDR2 SQIVND (reference sequence). Trimming at V came to 4 bases and at J to 6 bases, leaving 10 bases not matched to a gene. The CDR3 here is CASSRPGQGRGQPQHF. The CDR3 nucleotides are TGTGCCAGTAGTAGGCCGGGACAGGGAAGAGGTCAGCCCCAGCATTTT.